Presented here are 10 T cell receptor beta chains from one specimen sequenced in a study of Graves' ophthalmopathy and Graves' hyperthyroidism. RNA served as the template for amplifying TCR beta CDR3 regions. An initial RT-PCR round employing HTBI primers preceded a second-round multiplex PCR. Via MiXCR, TCRdb re-called the multiplex PCR reads, giving one row per CDR3 protein. The sample has 350,000 to 450,000 distinct CDR3 sequences; 20% to 25% are singletons. Sequencing was done on a sample of peripheral blood. These receptors were obtained from a woman younger than 30 with stable Graves' hyperthyroidism.

This clonotype was seen many times. The chain has TRBV11-2 and TRBJ2-5; weak D call: TRBD2 (6 bases). Germline lookup yields CDR1 SGHAT and CDR2 FQNNGV. This CDR3 has 14 residues. Between the trimmed V and J ends, which lost 0 bases and 5 bases, there was a span of 10 bases. DNA for the CDR3: TGTGCCAGCAGCTTAGATTGGGAGGCGGAGACCCAGTACTTC. Its translation: CASSLDWEAETQYF.

This clonotype was seen many times. This chain links TRBV30 with TRBJ1-5; no firm D call. From germline, CDR1 is GTSNPN and CDR2 SVGIG (reference sequence). Trimming cost V 5 bases and J 6 bases, with 11 bases left between them. The CDR3 is 12 residues long. CDR3 nucleotide sequence: TGTGCCTGGGGGCGGGTGGGTCAGCCCCAGCATTTT. This gives the protein CAWGRVGQPQHF.

This clonotype has at least ten counts. The V and J genes are TRBV29-1 and TRBJ1-1; D is uncertain. Germline lookup yields CDR1 SQVTM and CDR2 ANQGSEA. Trimming shortened V by 3 bases and J by 1 base, and 9 bases separated the two germline ends. CDR3 length equals 13 residues. The CDR3 loop is CSVDVDKNTEAFF. The CDR3 DNA follows: TGCAGCGTTGATGTTGACAAGAACACTGAAGCTTTCTTT.

This clonotype occurred a few times. The chain carries TRBV29-1 and TRBJ2-7, with D possibly being TRBD1 or TRBD2 (8 bases each). Trimming took 5 bases from V and 3 from J, leaving 35 bases between them. In germline, CDR1 is SQVTM, CDR2 ANQGSEA. CDR3 length: 20 residues. CDR3 in DNA: TGCAGCGTTCGCCTTATTATTTGGGACAGGATAGCGGGATGGGGCTACGAGCAGTACTTC. Its protein is CSVRLIIWDRIAGWGYEQYF.

The V call is TRBV29-1, the J call TRBJ2-7; D might be TRBD2 (5 bases). The germline gives CDR1 SQVTM, CDR2 ANQGSEA. V dropped 6 bases and J dropped 2 bases, with 20 bases sitting between them. This CDR3 spans 15 amino acids. CDR3 protein: CSVGAAGLIPYEQYF. DNA of the CDR3: TGCAGCGTGGGAGCGGCAGGTTTAATCCCCTACGAGCAGTACTTC.

This clonotype was found many times. The rearrangement joins TRBV30 to TRBJ1-2; no firm D call. This CDR3 spans 14 amino acids. Germline CDR1 is GTSNPN and CDR2 is SVGIG (reference sequence). V was pared by 1 base and J by 8 bases, with 17 bases between. CDR3 in amino acids: CAWSGGLRKGGYTF. CDR3 coding DNA: TGTGCCTGGAGTGGCGGGCTGAGAAAGGGAGGCTACACCTTC.

This clonotype was seen a handful of times. V is TRBV10-3 and J is TRBJ2-1; D unclear. V shed 2 bases and J shed 4 bases, with 3 bases lying between them. Per the germline V gene, CDR1 is ENHRY and CDR2 is SYGVKD. This CDR3 is built from 12 residues. The chain's CDR3 is CAISETYNEQFF. As DNA, the CDR3 is TGTGCCATCAGTGAGACTTACAATGAGCAGTTCTTC.

This clonotype was counted ten times or more. The chain couples TRBV12-3 or TRBV12-4 to TRBJ2-7; TRBD2 aligns across 9 bases. CDR3 length: 15 amino acids. The trim removed 3 bases at V and 3 bases at J, leaving 6 bases unmatched. The CDR3 region has the DNA TGTGCCAGCAGTTTTAGGAATAGCGGGAGCTACGAGCAGTACTTC. This codes for CASSFRNSGSYEQYF.

The CDR3 nucleotides are TGTGCCAGCATAAAGGGACAGCTTGAAGCTTTCTTT. It is translated as CASIKGQLEAFF. The chain links TRBV12-3 or TRBV12-4 to TRBJ1-1, with TRBD1 matching over 7 bases. The CDR3 is 12 amino acids. V was pared by 7 bases and J by 7 bases, with 6 bases of the junction left unmatched.

The gene calls are TRBV7-8 and TRBJ2-7; 7 nucleotides line up with TRBD2. Germline CDR1 is SGHVS and CDR2 is FQNEAQ. The CDR3 runs to 14 residues. Trimming cost V 4 bases and J 3 bases; bases outside gene matches: 6. CDR3 sequence: CASSSGTINYEQYF. The CDR3 DNA sequence: TGTGCCAGCAGCTCCGGGACTATAAACTACGAGCAGTACTTC.